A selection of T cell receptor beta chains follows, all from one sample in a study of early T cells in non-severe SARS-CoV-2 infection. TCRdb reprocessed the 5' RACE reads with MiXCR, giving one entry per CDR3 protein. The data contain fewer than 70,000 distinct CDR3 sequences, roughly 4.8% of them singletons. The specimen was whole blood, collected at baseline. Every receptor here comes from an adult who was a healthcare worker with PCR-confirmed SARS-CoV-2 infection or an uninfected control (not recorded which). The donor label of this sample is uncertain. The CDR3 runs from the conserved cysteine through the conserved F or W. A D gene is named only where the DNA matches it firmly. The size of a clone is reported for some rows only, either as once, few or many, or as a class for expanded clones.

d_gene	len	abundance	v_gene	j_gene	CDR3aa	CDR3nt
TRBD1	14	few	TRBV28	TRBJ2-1	CASSSAGGVNEQFF	TGTGCCAGCAGTTCAGCAGGGGGTGTCAATGAGCAGTTCTTC
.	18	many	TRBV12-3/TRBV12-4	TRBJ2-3	CASSLGYGGLGGGDTQYF	TGTGCCAGCAGTTTAGGATACGGGGGATTAGGGGGTGGAGATACGCAGTATTTT
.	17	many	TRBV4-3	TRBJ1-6	CASSLTLGQTYNSPLHF	TGCGCCAGCAGCCTCACACTCGGACAGACCTACAATTCACCCCTCCACTTT
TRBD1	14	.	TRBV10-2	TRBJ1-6	CASSESNRGSPLHF	TGCGCCAGCAGTGAGTCGAACAGGGGTTCACCCCTCCACTTT
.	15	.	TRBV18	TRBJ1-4	CASSKRGDPNEKLFF	TGTGCCAGCTCAAAGAGGGGGGACCCTAATGAAAAACTGTTTTTT
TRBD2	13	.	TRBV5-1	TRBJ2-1	CASSLRTSGDRHF	TGCGCCAGCAGCTTGAGGACTAGCGGGGACCGACACTTC
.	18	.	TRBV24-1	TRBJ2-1	CATSDPEGRGPAWNEQFF	TGTGCCACCAGTGACCCCGAGGGGCGGGGGCCGGCGTGGAATGAGCAGTTCTTC
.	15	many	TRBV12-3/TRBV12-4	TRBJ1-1	CASSSGTSRVTEAFF	TGTGCCAGCAGTTCAGGTACATCTAGGGTCACTGAAGCTTTCTTT
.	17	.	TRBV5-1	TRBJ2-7	CASSFPGGGAFAYEQYF	TGCGCCAGCAGCTTCCCGGGCGGAGGAGCGTTTGCCTACGAGCAGTACTTC
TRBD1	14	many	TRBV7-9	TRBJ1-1	CASSLGTANTEAFF	TGTGCCAGCAGCTTGGGGACAGCGAACACTGAAGCTTTCTTT
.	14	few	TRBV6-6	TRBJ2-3	CSVSDGQNTDTQYF	TGTTCCGTTTCTGATGGGCAGAACACAGATACGCAGTATTTT
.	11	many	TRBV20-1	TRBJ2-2	CSARGQRELFF	TGCAGTGCTCGAGGGCAGCGGGAGCTGTTTTTT
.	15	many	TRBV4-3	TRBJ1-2	CASSQEAGTEYGYTF	TGCGCCAGCAGCCAAGAGGCAGGGACTGAGTATGGCTACACCTTC
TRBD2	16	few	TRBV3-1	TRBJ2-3	CASSSRLAGDVDTQYF	TGTGCCAGCAGCTCCCGACTAGCGGGGGACGTAGATACGCAGTATTTT
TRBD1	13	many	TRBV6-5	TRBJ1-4	CASSKNRGEKLFF	TGTGCCAGCAGTAAGAACAGGGGAGAAAAACTGTTTTTT